The sequence of this T cell receptor (beta chain) was determined in a study of breast tumors, draining lymph nodes, adjacent tissues. MiXCR was run by TCRdb on the multiplex PCR reads, yielding one entry per CDR3 protein. The sample carries roughly 130,000 distinct CDR3 sequences, about 31% recorded once. This clonotype showed up many times. Breast cancer patients provided tissue from their axillary draining lymph nodes. The germline V gene has CDR1 SGHTA and CDR2 FQGNSA. The ends lost 5 bases at V and 5 bases at J; junction bases unmatched: 8. The CDR3 consists of 16 residues. The sample was axillary lymph node tissue. V gene TRBV7-2 combines with J gene TRBJ2-3; 12 nucleotides align to TRBD2. The clonotype was recovered from a female donor with breast cancer. Some clones in this sample may be carry-over from other donors' samples. The CDR3 nucleotides are TGTGCCAGCAGCCGTTCTAGCGGGGGGGCGGAAGATACGCAGTATTTT. Its protein product is CASSRSSGGAEDTQYF.